This record looks at one T cell receptor beta chain sequence and its context. The specificity of this receptor is unknown. One base away there is no much larger clone; base qualities are not given. The immunoSEQ Assay, a bias-controlled multiplex PCR, was used to amplify TCRbeta CDR3 regions from genomic DNA. Concerning the study's data processing: Within the assay, amplification of reference gene primers was used to estimate how many nucleated cells each sample contained. Sequence reads were collapsed and filtered to measure the absolute abundance of every unique TCRbeta CDR3 rearrangement. For each sample, productive Simpson clonality was calculated as the square root of Simpson's diversity index over productive rearrangements. Sourced from immuneACCESS, this table was stored by TCRdb with only in-frame sequences that have V and J called. A share of the clones is absent; for the studies checked, an unresolved V gene accounts for under half, and the remainder has no known explanation. D and trimming come from the DNA, and the V and J calls and clone size come from that table. The sample contains 200,000 to 300,000 clones, around 80% of them found a single time. Roughly 5.5% of the sample is held by the ten biggest clonotypes.

The germline V gene gives CDR1 as MGHRA and CDR2 as YSYEKL. Trimming costs V 1 base and J 2 bases, and their ends lie 9 bases apart. The CDR3 starts with the cysteine, ends with the phenylalanine, and has 15 residues. CDR3 DNA only is kept here, 45 bases in frame from base 1. The entry originates in a study of blood T cell repertoires in COVID-19 (dated by TCRdb to 2018 to 2020). Broadly, across the study: Collaborator samples came from the United States, Italy and Spain and covered acute and convalescent phases of COVID-19. The prospective study material was composed of cDNA or gDNA derived from T cells, B-cell-depleted T cells, or PBMCs. The repertoires were released in a freely available public database meant as a resource for research on the immune response to SARS-CoV-2. Sample metadata almost always included a de-identified subject ID, COVID-19 status, age in years and sex. The samples were drawn from the first 160 participants of the ongoing ImmuneRACE study and from 950 to 1,500 subjects provided by 6 global collaborators. Where available, HLA class I and class II types were taken from metadata supplied by the sample provider and were not determined by assay-based typing. Subjects who had been exposed to COVID-19, were actively infected with it, or had recovered from it provided the deeply sampled blood TCRbeta repertoires that made up the dataset.

On the study overall, not on this receptor specifically: How much clinical and demographic metadata was included differed by source and by participant, and the metadata was provided uncurated.

Collaborating institutions collected whole blood in K2EDTA tubes following their own protocols. For TCRbeta analysis, collaborator samples were shipped as frozen whole blood, as isolated PBMCs, or as DNA extracted from either sample type. The chain couples TRBV4-1 to TRBJ1-3; the D gene cannot be named for sure. The source of this sequence is a human donor in a cohort sampled during active COVID-19. The sequencing input was peripheral blood. CDR3 reads: CASSQVPAAGNTIYF. Read as DNA, the sequence is TGCGCCAGCAGCCAAGTCCCAGCGGCTGGAAACACCATATATTTT.